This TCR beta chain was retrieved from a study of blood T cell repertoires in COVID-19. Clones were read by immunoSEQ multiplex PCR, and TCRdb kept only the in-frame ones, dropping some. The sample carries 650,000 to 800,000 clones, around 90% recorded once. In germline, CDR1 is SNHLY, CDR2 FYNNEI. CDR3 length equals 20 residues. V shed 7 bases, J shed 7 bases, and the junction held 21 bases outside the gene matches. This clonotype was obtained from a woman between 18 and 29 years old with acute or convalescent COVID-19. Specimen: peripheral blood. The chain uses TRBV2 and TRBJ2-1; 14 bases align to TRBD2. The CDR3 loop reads CASNYYRTSGGSAYRNEQFF. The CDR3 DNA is TGTGCCAGCAACTATTACCGGACTAGCGGGGGGTCCGCGTATCGAAATGAGCAGTTCTTC.